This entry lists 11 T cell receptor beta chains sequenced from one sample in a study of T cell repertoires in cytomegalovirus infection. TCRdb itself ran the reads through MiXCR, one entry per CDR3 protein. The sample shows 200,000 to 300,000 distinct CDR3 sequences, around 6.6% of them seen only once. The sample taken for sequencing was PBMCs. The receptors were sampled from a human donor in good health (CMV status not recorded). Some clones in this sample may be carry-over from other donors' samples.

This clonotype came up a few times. CDR3 loop: CASSEMAGDGYTF. As DNA, the CDR3 is TGTGCCAGCAGTGAGATGGCAGGGGATGGCTACACCTTC. The chain employs TRBV25-1 and TRBJ1-2; D possibly corresponds to TRBD1 (6 bases). CDR1 is MGHDK, CDR2 SYGVNS, per germline. This CDR3 has 13 residues. Trimming took off 3 bases at V and 6 bases at J, with 11 bases between the two ends.

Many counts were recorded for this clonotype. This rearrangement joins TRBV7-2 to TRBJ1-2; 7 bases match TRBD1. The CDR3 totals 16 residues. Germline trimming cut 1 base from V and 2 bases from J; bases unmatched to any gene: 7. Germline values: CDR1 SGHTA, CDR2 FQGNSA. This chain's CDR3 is CASSLEFLGQNYGYTF. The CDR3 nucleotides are TGTGCCAGCAGCTTAGAATTCCTGGGACAGAACTATGGCTACACCTTC. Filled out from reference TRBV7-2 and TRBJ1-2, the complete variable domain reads GAGVSQSPSNKVTEKGKDVELRCDPISGHTALYWYRQSLGQGLEFLIYFQGNSAPDKSGLPSDRFSAERTGGSVSTLTIQRTQQEDSAVYLCASSLEFLGQNYGYTFGSGTRLTVV.

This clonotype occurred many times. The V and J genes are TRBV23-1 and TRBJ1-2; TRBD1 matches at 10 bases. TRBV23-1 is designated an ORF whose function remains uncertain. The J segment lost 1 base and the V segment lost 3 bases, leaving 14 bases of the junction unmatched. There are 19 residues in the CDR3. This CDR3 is CASSHARGQGRTYNYGYTF. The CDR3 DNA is TGCGCCAGCAGTCACGCACGGGGACAGGGGAGGACCTATAACTATGGCTACACCTTC.

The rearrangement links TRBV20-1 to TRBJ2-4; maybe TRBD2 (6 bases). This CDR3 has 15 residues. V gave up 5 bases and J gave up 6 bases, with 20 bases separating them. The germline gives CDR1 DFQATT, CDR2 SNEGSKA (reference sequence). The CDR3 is CSAWGAGMPGNIQYF. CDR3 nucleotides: TGCAGTGCTTGGGGTGCGGGGATGCCCGGAAACATTCAGTACTTC.

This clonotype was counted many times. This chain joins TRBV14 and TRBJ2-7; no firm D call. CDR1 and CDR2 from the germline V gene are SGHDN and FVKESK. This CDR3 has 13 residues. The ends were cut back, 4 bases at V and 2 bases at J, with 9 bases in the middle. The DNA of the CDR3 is TGTGCCAGCAGCCGGGCGGCGACCTACGAGCAGTACTTC. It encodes CASSRAATYEQYF.

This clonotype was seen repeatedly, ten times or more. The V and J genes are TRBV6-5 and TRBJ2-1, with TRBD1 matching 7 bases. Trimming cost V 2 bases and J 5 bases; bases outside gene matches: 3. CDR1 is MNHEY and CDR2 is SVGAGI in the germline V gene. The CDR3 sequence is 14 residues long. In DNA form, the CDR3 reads TGTGCCAGCAGTTACAGGGGGCTCAACAATGAGCAGTTCTTC. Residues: CASSYRGLNNEQFF.

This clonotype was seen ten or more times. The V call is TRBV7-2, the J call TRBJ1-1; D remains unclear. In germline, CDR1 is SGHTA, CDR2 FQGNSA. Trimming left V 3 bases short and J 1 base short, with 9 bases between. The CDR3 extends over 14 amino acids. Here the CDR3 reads CASSLKRQNTEAFF. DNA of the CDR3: TGTGCCAGCAGCTTGAAACGCCAGAACACTGAAGCTTTCTTT.

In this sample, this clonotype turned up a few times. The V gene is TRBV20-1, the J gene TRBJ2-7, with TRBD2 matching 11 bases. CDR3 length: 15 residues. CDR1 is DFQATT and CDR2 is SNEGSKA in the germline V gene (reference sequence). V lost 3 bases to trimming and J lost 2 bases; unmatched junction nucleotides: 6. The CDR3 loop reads CSASQIAGGTYEQYF. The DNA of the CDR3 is TGCAGTGCTAGCCAAATAGCGGGGGGGACCTACGAGCAGTACTTC.

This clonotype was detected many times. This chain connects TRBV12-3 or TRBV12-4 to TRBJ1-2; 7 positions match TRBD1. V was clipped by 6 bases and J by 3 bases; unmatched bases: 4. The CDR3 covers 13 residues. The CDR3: CASRGTADYGYTF. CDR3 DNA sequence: TGTGCCAGCAGAGGGACAGCTGACTATGGCTACACCTTC.

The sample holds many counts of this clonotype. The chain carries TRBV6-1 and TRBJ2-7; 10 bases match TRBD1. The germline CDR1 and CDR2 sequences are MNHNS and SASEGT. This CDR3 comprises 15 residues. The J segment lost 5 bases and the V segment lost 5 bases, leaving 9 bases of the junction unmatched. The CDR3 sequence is CASSPSGTGAHEQYF. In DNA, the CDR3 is TGTGCCAGCAGTCCGTCCGGGACAGGGGCCCACGAGCAGTACTTC.

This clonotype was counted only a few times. This chain's CDR3 is CASSFPRGGAPGEQFF. The CDR3 DNA sequence: TGTGCCAGCAGCTTCCCCCGGGGGGGGGCGCCCGGGGAGCAGTTCTTC. The chain uses TRBV7-3 and TRBJ2-1, with TRBD2 identical over 8 bases. This CDR3 has 16 amino acids. Germline V gives CDR1 SGHTA, CDR2 FQGTGA. The V gene end was trimmed by 3 bases and the J gene end by 10 bases; junction bases not matched to a gene: 14.